The 21 T cell receptor beta chains listed next were all sequenced from one sample in a study of CD8+ T cells in alopecia areata. As to treatment: oral pan-JAK inhibitor, 5-10 mg twice daily. Isolated RNA was reverse transcribed into cDNA used as the sequencing template. The table came from immunoSEQ multiplex PCR; TCRdb's copy has only in-frame clones and leaves some out. The sample has under 250,000 clones; under 70% are singletons. Sequenced material: CD4+ T cells sorted from blood, taken at approximately week 45, from a patient treated with tofacitinib. These receptors all come from a human donor with alopecia areata.

This clone was seen more than once but under ten times. The chain recombines TRBV19 with TRBJ2-2; the D gene is possibly TRBD1 (6 bases). From germline, CDR1 is LNHDA and CDR2 SQIVND (reference sequence). Trimming took 10 bases from V and 3 from J, leaving 18 bases between them. CDR3 length: 15 residues. CDR3 sequence (DNA): TGTGCCACACACGTGCAGGGGATTCACACCGGGGAGCTGTTTTTT. It translates to CATHVQGIHTGELFF.

This sequence joins TRBV19 and TRBJ1-5, with D perhaps matching TRBD1 (5 bases). This CDR3 contains 14 residues. Germline V gene sequence: CDR1 LNHDA, CDR2 SQIVND (reference sequence). The V end was cut by 2 bases, the J end by 3 bases, with 8 bases between. The CDR3 nucleotides read TGTGCCAGTAGTATAACGGGGGACAATCAGCCCCAGCATTTT. Translation: CASSITGDNQPQHF.

The sample holds a few counts of this clone. The chain has TRBV25-1 and TRBJ2-6; D may match TRBD1 or TRBD2 (5 bases each). Germline V gene data show CDR1 as MGHDK and CDR2 as SYGVNS. Trimming stripped 3 bases from V and 0 bases from J, with 15 bases between. The CDR3 sequence is 18 residues long. CDR3: CASSDIRGARSGANVLTF. The CDR3, as DNA: TGTGCCAGCAGTGATATCCGAGGGGCCCGCTCTGGGGCCAACGTCCTGACTTTC.

The chain has TRBV2 and TRBJ2-1; 9 nucleotides agree with TRBD2. CDR1 and CDR2 from the germline V gene are SNHLY and FYNNEI. This CDR3 is 16 amino acids long. Trimming at V came to 6 bases and at J to 0 bases, leaving 6 bases not matched to a gene. This chain's CDR3 is CASSAPGLASYNEQFF. DNA of the CDR3: TGTGCCAGCAGCGCCCCGGGACTAGCCTCCTACAATGAGCAGTTCTTC.

V usage is TRBV5-4 and J usage is TRBJ2-1; possible D gene TRBD2, 5 bases. The germline V gene encodes CDR1 SGHNT and CDR2 YYREEE (reference sequence). V gave up 0 bases and J gave up 10 bases, with 14 bases separating them. The CDR3 consists of 14 residues. The CDR3 DNA reads as TGTGCCAGCAGCTTGGCGGTAGAACGGGGAGAGCAGTTCTTC. Protein product: CASSLAVERGEQFF. The full variable domain, with the rest looked up from reference TRBV5-4 and TRBJ2-1, is ETGVTQSPTHLIKTRGQQVTLRCSSQSGHNTVSWYQQALGQGPQFIFQYYREEENGRGNFPPRFSGLQFPNYSSELNVNALELDDSALYLCASSLAVERGEQFFGPGTRLTVL.

The gene calls are TRBV9 and TRBJ2-7; 8 bases match TRBD1. CDR1 SGDLS and CDR2 YYNGEE come from the germline V gene. The CDR3 is 15 amino acids. V dropped 4 bases and J dropped 7; count of bases not matched to a gene: 13. Here the CDR3 DNA reads TGTGCCAGCAGCACTACGGACAGGGAGGCTGGTGAGCAGTACTTC. This encodes CASSTTDREAGEQYF.

The chain uses TRBV5-6 and TRBJ1-2, with 7 bases that match TRBD1. Germline V gene lookup returns CDR1 SGHDT and CDR2 YYEEEE. The CDR3 contains 14 residues. Trimming at V came to 0 bases and at J to 8 bases, leaving 7 bases not matched to a gene. In nucleotides, the CDR3 is TGTGCCAGCAGCTTGGGCAGGGGGAAGTCCGGCTACACCTTC. Protein sequence: CASSLGRGKSGYTF.

This clone was observed a few times. The chain employs TRBV12-5 and TRBJ1-5; D not resolved. The V gene lost 2 bases and the J gene lost 3 bases, with 8 bases spanning the gap. The CDR3 is 14 residues long. Germline CDR1 is LGHNT and CDR2 is FRNRAP. The CDR3 sequence: CASGLTGDNQPQHF. CDR3 nucleotides: TGTGCTAGTGGTTTGACCGGAGACAATCAGCCCCAGCATTTT.

This sequence joins TRBV7-9 and TRBJ2-3; 7 bases map to TRBD1. This CDR3 region has 16 residues. V shed 5 bases, J shed 0 bases, and the junction held 8 bases outside the gene matches. Germline V gene lookup returns CDR1 SEHNR and CDR2 FQNEAQ (reference sequence). The CDR3 spells CASSLTGVMSTDTQYF. The DNA for the CDR3 is TGTGCCAGCAGCCTTACAGGGGTGATGAGCACAGATACGCAGTATTTT.

The chain uses TRBV7-2 and TRBJ2-3, with 8 nucleotides matching TRBD1. This CDR3 region has 14 residues. Germline V gene sequence: CDR1 SGHTA, CDR2 FQGNSA. Germline trimming cut 8 bases from V and 1 base from J; bases unmatched to any gene: 5. The CDR3 DNA reads as TGTGCCAGCTGCCGGGACAGGCGCACAGATACGCAGTATTTT. Its translation: CASCRDRRTDTQYF.

This clone was observed a few times. Other nucleotide sequences in the sample specify the same CDR3. The CDR3 DNA follows: TGTGCCAGCAGCTTAAGGGGGCGCACCGGGGAGCTGTTTTTT. This translates into CASSLRGRTGELFF. The V and J genes are TRBV7-2 and TRBJ2-2; TRBD1 agrees at 7 bases. CDR1 is SGHTA and CDR2 is FQGNSA in the germline V gene. After removal of 2 bases from V and 4 bases from J, the junction contained 1 base not matched to a gene. CDR3 length: 14 amino acids.

This clone has a handful of counts. This sequence joins TRBV11-2 and TRBJ2-3, with 13 nucleotides matching TRBD2. With 5 bases clipped from V and 2 bases from J, the junction kept 4 bases outside the gene matches. CDR1 SGHAT and CDR2 FQNNGV come from the germline V gene. CDR3 length: 16 residues. Here the CDR3 reads CASSIGTSGVTDTQYF. For the CDR3, the DNA is TGTGCCAGCAGCATCGGGACTAGCGGGGTCACAGATACGCAGTATTTT.

A note on this clone: The junction differs from germline at one of its ends, possibly a read error. The chain recombines TRBV14 with TRBJ2-3; D may correspond to TRBD1 or TRBD2 (5 bases each). There are 13 residues in the CDR3. Looked up from germline, CDR1 is SGHDN and CDR2 is FVKESK. CDR3: CASSQERGTPVDF. DNA of the CDR3: TGTGCCAGCAGCCAAGAGAGAGGGACCCCGGTCGATTTT.

This clone showed up many times. The rearrangement uses TRBV7-9 and TRBJ2-7; D is uncertain. Germline-derived CDR1 and CDR2 are SEHNR and FQNEAQ (reference sequence). V gave up 5 bases and J gave up 0 bases, with 23 bases separating them. There are 18 residues in the CDR3. CDR3 DNA sequence: TGTGCCAGCAGCCCCGGGCAGTGGAACGACCTGACCTCCTACGAGCAGTACTTC. As protein: CASSPGQWNDLTSYEQYF.

The J gene is TRBJ1-1, the V gene TRBV30; D is unresolved. V lost 0 bases, J lost 0 bases, and 5 bases lay in between. The length of the CDR3 is 13 residues. Germline V CDR1 and CDR2: GTSNPN, SVGIG (reference sequence). CDR3 nucleotide sequence: TGTGCCTGGAGTGTAAAGCTGAACACTGAAGCTTTCTTT. It is translated as CAWSVKLNTEAFF. The full variable domain, rest sourced from reference TRBV30 and TRBJ1-1, is SQTIHQWPATLVQPVGSPLSLECTVEGTSNPNLYWYRQAAGRGLQLLFYSVGIGQISSEVPQNLSASRPQDRQFILSSKKLLLSDSGFYLCAWSVKLNTEAFFGQGTRLTVV.

The genes are TRBV4-3 and TRBJ2-7, with 10 bases that match TRBD2. The CDR3 has 15 residues. The junction had 3 bases not matched to a gene; V was cut back by 0 bases and J by 4 bases. Germline values: CDR1 LGHNA, CDR2 YSLEER. This chain's CDR3 is CASSQDLAGGYEQYF. CDR3 sequence (DNA): TGCGCCAGCAGCCAAGATTTAGCGGGGGGTTACGAGCAGTACTTC.

The rearrangement uses TRBV5-6 and TRBJ2-5; 7 nucleotides line up with TRBD1. The CDR3 length is 15 residues. The germline V gene has CDR1 SGHDT and CDR2 YYEEEE. After removal of 4 bases from V and 2 bases from J, the junction contained 8 bases not matched to a gene. The CDR3 region is CASSPLTGPQETQYF. As DNA, the CDR3 is TGTGCCAGCAGCCCGTTGACAGGGCCACAAGAGACCCAGTACTTC.

This clone was recorded a few times. The V and J genes are TRBV30 and TRBJ2-7; TRBD2 matches at 11 bases. Germline CDR1 GTSNPN, CDR2 SVGIG (reference sequence). This CDR3 spans 13 amino acids. The V segment lost 6 bases and the J segment 6 bases; nucleotides outside the gene matches: 7. CDR3 sequence (DNA): TGTGCCTGCTCCGGGACTAGCGGTTCCGAGCAGTACTTC. It translates to CACSGTSGSEQYF.

The chain has TRBV2 and TRBJ2-3; D call uncertain. The germline V gene has CDR1 SNHLY and CDR2 FYNNEI. The V and J ends lost 4 bases and 3 bases respectively, with 8 bases between them. The CDR3 totals 13 residues. CDR3 amino acids: CASSVQWTDTQYF. DNA of the CDR3: TGTGCCAGCAGTGTACAGTGGACAGATACGCAGTATTTT. The full variable domain, in which reference TRBV2 and TRBJ2-3 provide the parts outside the CDR3, is EPEVTQTPSHQVTQMGQEVILRCVPISNHLYFYWYRQILGQKVEFLVSFYNNEISEKSEIFDDQFSVERPDGSNFTLKIRSTKLEDSAMYFCASSVQWTDTQYFGPGTRLTVL.

The chain recombines TRBV4-1 with TRBJ1-2; D ambiguous. This CDR3 is built from 16 residues. In germline, CDR1 is MGHRA, CDR2 YSYEKL. Between the trimmed V and J ends, which lost 4 bases and 4 bases, there was a span of 19 bases. DNA of the CDR3: TGCGCCAGCAGCCCAAACGCGGAAACCCCTTTCTATGGCTACACCTTC. Translated: CASSPNAETPFYGYTF.

This sequence joins TRBV9 and TRBJ2-1; 12 bases are shared with TRBD2. The germline V gene encodes CDR1 SGDLS and CDR2 YYNGEE. This CDR3 region has 15 residues. V was pared by 3 bases and J by 7 bases, with 5 bases of the junction left unmatched. The CDR3 here is CASSASGGAQNEQFF. CDR3 nucleotides: TGTGCCAGCAGCGCTAGCGGGGGGGCTCAGAATGAGCAGTTCTTC. The complete variable domain, with remaining parts taken from reference TRBV9 and TRBJ2-1, reads DSGVTQTPKHLITATGQRVTLRCSPRSGDLSVYWYQQSLDQGLQFLIQYYNGEERAKGNILERFSAQQFPDLHSELNLSSLELGDSALYFCASSASGGAQNEQFFGPGTRLTVL.